The 8 T cell receptor beta chains listed next were all sequenced from one sample in a study of vaccination effects on CD4 cells after COVID-19. Antigens of these TCRs are unknown. Assay: immunoSEQ multiplex PCR; the TCRdb copy retains only in-frame clones and omits some. The sample contains about 41,000 clones, 77% of which appear only once. Antigen-specific CD4+ T cell clonotypes were called by their expansion after viral peptide-pool culture in ViraFEST. Following 10 days of culture, CD4+ T cells were isolated. No vaccinee had earlier SARS-CoV-2 infection, and nucleocapsid antibodies were negative. The specimen comprised CD4+ T cells from PBMCs cultured with HCoV-NL63 spike peptides, sampled before COVID-19 vaccination. The receptor source for this set is a human donor who received a COVID-19 vaccine.

CDR3 nucleotide sequence: TGTGCCAGTAGTCCACGAGGCCAAAATCAGCCCCAGCATTTT. It codes for CASSPRGQNQPQHF. The V gene is TRBV19, the J gene TRBJ1-5; no clear D. CDR3 length equals 14 residues. The V gene's germline CDR1 is LNHDA and CDR2 SQIVND (reference sequence). Between the trimmed V and J ends, which lost 5 bases and 4 bases, there was a span of 12 bases.

This clone was found once. The J gene is TRBJ1-1, the V gene TRBV18, with 11 positions matching TRBD1. Germline V gives CDR1 KGHSH, CDR2 LQKENI. CDR3 size: 15 residues. The J segment lost 4 bases and the V segment lost 5 bases, leaving 6 bases of the junction unmatched. CDR3 bases: TGTGCCAGCTCATTTTCCGGGACAGGGGGCACTGAAGCTTTCTTT. Translated: CASSFSGTGGTEAFF.

The genes are TRBV19 and TRBJ2-5; TRBD1 aligns across 8 bases. From germline, CDR1 is LNHDA and CDR2 SQIVND (reference sequence). The CDR3 spans 14 residues. With V trimmed by 1 base and J by 5 bases, 3 bases remained unmatched. This chain's CDR3 is CASSIAGGDETQYF. The CDR3 coding sequence is TGTGCCAGTAGTATAGCAGGGGGCGATGAGACCCAGTACTTC.

This clone was seen once. The chain employs TRBV7-2 and TRBJ1-1; D gene ambiguous. V was cut by 1 base and J by 4 bases, with 13 bases left in between. From germline, CDR1 is SGHTA and CDR2 FQGNSA. The CDR3 has 15 residues. This CDR3 reads CASSLGGGVSTEAFF. The CDR3 coding sequence is TGTGCCAGCAGCTTAGGTGGTGGGGTAAGCACTGAAGCTTTCTTT.

The chain has TRBV7-3 and TRBJ2-3; D remains ambiguous. The germline V gene has CDR1 SGHTA and CDR2 FQGTGA. This CDR3 spans 14 amino acids. V gave up 1 base and J gave up 4 bases, with 9 bases separating them. In DNA form, the CDR3 reads TGTGCCAGCAGCTTAAGGGTTAGCCCAGATACGCAGTATTTT. Its translation is CASSLRVSPDTQYF. The whole variable domain, remainder taken from reference TRBV7-3 and TRBJ2-3, is GAGVSQTPSNKVTEKGKYVELRCDPISGHTALYWYRQSLGQGPEFLIYFQGTGAADDSGLPNDRFFAVRPEGSVSTLKIQRTERGDSAVYLCASSLRVSPDTQYFGPGTRLTVL.

V usage is TRBV4-1 and J usage is TRBJ2-3, with D maybe TRBD2 (6 bases). V was cut by 2 bases and J by 5 bases, with 11 bases left in between. The CDR3 is 14 amino acids. Germline V gene sequence: CDR1 MGHRA, CDR2 YSYEKL. The DNA of the CDR3 is TGCGCCAGCAGCCAATACCCCGGGGGAGATACGCAGTATTTT. It codes for CASSQYPGGDTQYF.

The chain carries TRBV5-1 and TRBJ1-2, with D possibly TRBD1 on 5 matching bases. This CDR3 spans 14 amino acids. Between the trimmed V and J ends, which lost 3 bases and 1 base, there was a span of 10 bases. Germline V gene sequence: CDR1 SGHRS, CDR2 YFSETQ. DNA of the CDR3: TGCGCCAGCAGCTCCGGGACGGATAACTATGGCTACACCTTC. Amino acids: CASSSGTDNYGYTF.

The rearrangement joins TRBV30 to TRBJ2-5; 14 bases match TRBD2. The germline gives CDR1 GTSNPN, CDR2 SVGIG (reference sequence). The CDR3 has 16 amino acids. The V segment lost 3 bases and the J segment 1 base; nucleotides outside the gene matches: 4. CDR3: CAWRQGLAGVQETQYF. The DNA for the CDR3 is TGTGCCTGGAGACAGGGACTAGCGGGGGTCCAAGAGACCCAGTACTTC. The whole variable domain, filled in from reference TRBV30 and TRBJ2-5, reads SQTIHQWPATLVQPVGSPLSLECTVEGTSNPNLYWYRQAAGRGLQLLFYSVGIGQISSEVPQNLSASRPQDRQFILSSKKLLLSDSGFYLCAWRQGLAGVQETQYFGPGTRLLVL.